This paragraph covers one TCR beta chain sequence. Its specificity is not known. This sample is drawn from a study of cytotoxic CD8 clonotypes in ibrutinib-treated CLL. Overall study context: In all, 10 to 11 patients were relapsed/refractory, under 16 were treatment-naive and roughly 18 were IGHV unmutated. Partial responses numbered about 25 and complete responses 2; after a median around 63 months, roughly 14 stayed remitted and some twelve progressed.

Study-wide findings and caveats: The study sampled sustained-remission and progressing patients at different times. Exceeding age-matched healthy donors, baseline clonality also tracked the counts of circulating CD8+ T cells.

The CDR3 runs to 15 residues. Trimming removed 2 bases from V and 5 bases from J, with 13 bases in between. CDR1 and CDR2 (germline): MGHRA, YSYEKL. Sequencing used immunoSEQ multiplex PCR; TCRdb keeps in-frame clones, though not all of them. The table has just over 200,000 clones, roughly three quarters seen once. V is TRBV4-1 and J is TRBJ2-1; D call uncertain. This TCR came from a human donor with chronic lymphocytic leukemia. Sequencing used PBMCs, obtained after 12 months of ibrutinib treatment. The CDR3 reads CASSQSRGIDNEQFF. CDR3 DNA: TGCGCCAGCAGCCAATCCCGTGGGATTGACAATGAGCAGTTCTTC.